These 9 T cell receptor beta chains share one sample of origin, sequenced in a study of T cell changes during pregnancy in multiple sclerosis. The data were produced by immunoSEQ multiplex PCR, yet TCRdb's version contains in-frame clones alone and is incomplete. Among tens of thousands of clones, around 92% were seen once, and the ten largest hold 0.64%. The sequencing used CD4+ T cells from peripheral blood mononuclear cells, collected after pregnancy. All receptors come from a female donor with multiple sclerosis, enrolled in a pregnancy study.

The chain combines TRBV5-1 with TRBJ1-5; D is possibly TRBD1 (5 bases). V was cut by 0 bases and J by 3 bases, with 10 bases left in between. The CDR3 length is 15 residues. From germline, CDR1 is SGHRS and CDR2 YFSETQ. The CDR3 loop reads CASSLVGGVNQPQHF. The CDR3 DNA reads as TGCGCCAGCAGCTTGGTGGGAGGGGTCAATCAGCCCCAGCATTTT.

The chain carries TRBV4-1 and TRBJ1-5, with 7 positions matching TRBD1. With 3 bases clipped from V and 5 bases from J, the junction kept 10 bases outside the gene matches. The CDR3 is 16 amino acids. Germline V gene sequence: CDR1 MGHRA, CDR2 YSYEKL. DNA of the CDR3: TGCGCCAGCAGCCAGCGAATCCGGGACAGCTATCAGCCCCAGCATTTT. It yields the protein CASSQRIRDSYQPQHF.

The V call is TRBV4-3, the J call TRBJ1-1; D perhaps matches TRBD1 (5 bases). In germline, CDR1 is LGHNA, CDR2 YSLEER. The length of the CDR3 is 14 residues. The V gene lost 4 bases and the J gene lost 4 bases, with 13 bases spanning the gap. CDR3 nucleotide sequence: TGCGCCAGCAGCCCGGGACTTTCAAGCACTGAAGCTTTCTTT. Translation gives CASSPGLSSTEAFF.

This clone has a single count. The J gene is TRBJ1-1, the V gene TRBV5-4, with unresolved D. Germline CDR1 and CDR2: SGHNT and YYREEE (reference sequence). V lost 2 bases, J lost 4 bases, and 6 bases lay in between. This CDR3 is 12 amino acids long. The DNA of the CDR3 is TGTGCCAGCAGCTTTCCCCTCACTGAAGCTTTCTTT. This sequence encodes CASSFPLTEAFF.

The chain joins TRBV2 to TRBJ1-1; tentatively, D is TRBD1 (6 bases). Between the trimmed V and J ends, which lost 5 bases and 0 bases, there was a span of 7 bases. Germline CDR1 SNHLY, CDR2 FYNNEI. The CDR3 covers 13 residues. Here the CDR3 DNA reads TGTGCCAGCAGTAGACAGGTGAACACTGAAGCTTTCTTT. Translating gives CASSRQVNTEAFF.

The chain carries TRBV5-6 and TRBJ1-2; D is unclear. There are 13 residues in the CDR3. Between the trimmed V and J ends, which lost 2 bases and 8 bases, there was a span of 13 bases. Looked up from germline, CDR1 is SGHDT and CDR2 is YYEEEE. CDR3 region: CASSFQDLGGYTF. The CDR3, as DNA: TGTGCCAGCAGCTTTCAGGACTTGGGAGGCTACACCTTC.

V is TRBV6-5 and J is TRBJ1-1; perhaps TRBD1 as D (5 bases). Germline V gene data show CDR1 as MNHEY and CDR2 as SVGAGI. This CDR3 has 11 amino acids. V was trimmed by 10 bases and J by 6 bases, leaving 12 bases between them. In DNA, the CDR3 is TGTGCCACCCTAGGGGTCGCTGAAGCTTTCTTT. Its protein product is CATLGVAEAFF.

This clone was counted a single time. The chain employs TRBV18 and TRBJ2-5, with D tentatively TRBD1 (6 bases). The CDR3 is 12 amino acids. V lost 5 bases to trimming and J lost 4 bases, with 8 bases between them. The germline V gene encodes CDR1 KGHSH and CDR2 LQKENI. DNA for the CDR3: TGTGCCAGCTCAGGGACACGAGAGACCCAGTACTTC. It encodes CASSGTRETQYF.

The V gene is TRBV4-3, the J gene TRBJ1-1; 7 bases line up with TRBD1. Germline V lookup: CDR1 LGHNA, CDR2 YSLEER. The CDR3 has 14 amino acids. With V trimmed by 4 bases and J by 2 bases, 4 bases remained unmatched. The CDR3 DNA is TGCGCCAGCAGCCTAGGACAGGTCAACACTGAAGCTTTCTTT. Protein: CASSLGQVNTEAFF.